The 32 T cell receptor beta chains below come from one sample, sequenced in a study of vaccination and CD4 T cells after COVID-19. No antigens are known for them. Treatment of the sample: 10-day PBMC culture with coronavirus spike peptide pools or control peptides (ViraFEST assay). Sequence data for DNA of cultured CD4+ T cells were generated by the Oncomine TCR Beta short-read assay. MiXCR, applied by TCRdb to the PCR reads, yields one record per CDR3 protein. Among about 20,000 distinct CDR3 sequences listed, 55% were seen once. Sequenced input: CD4+ T cells from blood, cultured in vitro. All receptors come from a human donor who had recovered from COVID-19.

The V and J genes are TRBV6-5 and TRBJ2-7; possibly TRBD1 for D (6 bases). The V end lost 0 bases, the J end lost 1 base, and 10 bases lay between the germline ends. CDR3 length equals 15 residues. Germline CDR1 and CDR2: MNHEY and SVGAGI. DNA of the CDR3: TGTGCCAGCAGTTACTCCGACAGGCGGTCCTACGAGCAGTACTTC. Translating gives CASSYSDRRSYEQYF.

This chain links TRBV12-3 or TRBV12-4 with TRBJ2-2, with D possibly called TRBD1 or TRBD2 (6 bases each). The CDR3 has 17 residues. Trimming took 5 bases from V and 5 from J, leaving 21 bases between them. The CDR3 sequence is CASSLGWRLGGTGELFF. CDR3 bases: TGTGCCAGCAGTCTGGGGTGGAGACTAGGGGGTACCGGGGAGCTGTTTTTT.

The chain recombines TRBV29-1 with TRBJ1-1; D gene unclear. Germline assignment: CDR1 SQVTM and CDR2 ANQGSEA. The CDR3 loop spans 13 amino acids. The V gene lost 4 bases and the J gene lost 0 bases, with 9 bases spanning the gap. The CDR3 DNA reads TGCAGCGTTGTCCGCCAGCTGAACACTGAAGCTTTCTTT. Protein sequence: CSVVRQLNTEAFF.

The chain recombines TRBV20-1 with TRBJ2-7; tentative D call: TRBD2 (6 bases). The CDR3 covers 17 residues. The ends were cut back, 0 bases at V and 0 bases at J, with 18 bases in the middle. CDR1 DFQATT and CDR2 SNEGSKA come from the germline V gene (reference sequence). CDR3 residues: CSARDSGSGRSSYEQYF. The CDR3 DNA reads TGCAGTGCTAGAGATTCAGGGTCCGGGAGAAGCTCCTACGAGCAGTACTTC.

The chain joins TRBV11-3 to TRBJ2-3; TRBD2 matches at 11 bases. The CDR3 extends over 14 amino acids. In germline, CDR1 is SGHNT, CDR2 YENEEA. Unmatched junction bases numbered 3, after V lost 5 bases and J lost 5 bases. The CDR3 bases are TGTGCCAGCAGCACTGGACTAGCGGGAGATACGCAGTATTTT. Translating gives CASSTGLAGDTQYF.

DNA of the CDR3: TGTGCCAGCAGTTATGCGAGGGGCCCCCAGCATTTT. The encoded protein is CASSYARGPQHF. This chain links TRBV6-2 or TRBV6-3 with TRBJ1-5, with D perhaps matching TRBD1 (5 bases). Trimming shortened V by 3 bases and J by 10 bases, and 10 bases separated the two germline ends. The CDR3 is made up of 12 amino acids. Germline lookup yields CDR1 MNHEY and CDR2 SVGEGT.

This chain uses TRBV27 with TRBJ1-5; 9 nucleotides align to TRBD1. The CDR3 length is 15 residues. Germline CDR1 is MNHEY and CDR2 is SMNVEV (reference sequence). V shed 6 bases and J 3 bases; nucleotides not matched to a gene: 6. The CDR3 protein is CASRGQGHFNQPQHF. The CDR3 bases are TGTGCCAGCAGGGGACAGGGCCATTTCAATCAGCCCCAGCATTTT.

This clonotype was counted a few times. V and J are TRBV7-9 and TRBJ2-5, with unresolved D. The CDR3 sequence is 11 residues long. Germline values: CDR1 SEHNR, CDR2 FQNEAQ (reference sequence). V gave up 2 bases and J gave up 4 bases, with 2 bases separating them. CDR3 DNA sequence: TGTGCCAGCAGCTTAACAGAGACCCAGTACTTC. This translates into CASSLTETQYF.

The V call is TRBV10-3, the J call TRBJ1-1; TRBD1 matches 9 bases. J gave up 4 bases and V 2 bases, and 5 bases lay outside the gene matches. There are 15 residues in the CDR3. The germline V gene has CDR1 ENHRY and CDR2 SYGVKD. The CDR3 bases are TGTGCCATCAGTGAGGCGGACAGGGGATCCACTGAAGCTTTCTTT. Its translation: CAISEADRGSTEAFF.

This clonotype appeared a few times. V gene TRBV20-1 combines with J gene TRBJ1-5, with D perhaps TRBD1 (5 bases). V lost 3 bases, J lost 5 bases, and 14 bases lay in between. The CDR3 extends over 14 amino acids. CDR1 is DFQATT, CDR2 SNEGSKA, per germline (reference sequence). The CDR3 is CSASLTVLDQPQHF. CDR3 DNA sequence: TGCAGTGCTAGCTTGACAGTCTTAGATCAGCCCCAGCATTTT.

The sample holds a few counts of this clonotype. J is TRBJ2-7 and V is TRBV20-1, with TRBD1 matching 8 bases. J lost 4 bases, V lost 3 bases, and 5 bases had no gene match. The CDR3 spans 13 residues. Germline CDR1 is DFQATT and CDR2 is SNEGSKA (reference sequence). The CDR3 sequence: CSARRQGAYEQYF. CDR3 sequence (DNA): TGCAGTGCTAGGCGGCAGGGGGCTTACGAGCAGTACTTC.

The DNA for the CDR3 is TGTGCCAGTAGTATAAACCGGCCAGGGGGACAGCCCCAGCATTTT. Encoded protein: CASSINRPGGQPQHF. The rearrangement uses TRBV19 and TRBJ1-5; 7 positions agree with TRBD1. Germline CDR1 is LNHDA and CDR2 is SQIVND (reference sequence). The CDR3 extends over 15 amino acids. Trimming cost V 2 bases and J 7 bases; bases outside gene matches: 8.

The gene calls are TRBV27 and TRBJ1-2, with 11 bases matching TRBD1. CDR3 length: 14 residues. With 3 bases clipped from V and 8 bases from J, the junction kept 5 bases outside the gene matches. Germline V gene sequence: CDR1 MNHEY, CDR2 SMNVEV (reference sequence). The chain's CDR3 is CASSLDRGRGGYTF. CDR3 sequence (DNA): TGTGCCAGCAGTTTGGACAGGGGGCGGGGAGGCTACACCTTC.

The chain joins TRBV20-1 to TRBJ2-7; D unclear. This CDR3 is built from 14 residues. The germline V gene encodes CDR1 DFQATT and CDR2 SNEGSKA (reference sequence). V lost 6 bases, J lost 5 bases, and 20 bases lay in between. CDR3 region: CSALGSGMSNEQYF. CDR3 coding DNA: TGCAGTGCCCTGGGGTCAGGAATGTCCAACGAGCAGTACTTC.

This sequence joins TRBV14 and TRBJ2-7; possibly TRBD1 or TRBD2 for D (5 bases each). Germline-derived CDR1 and CDR2 are SGHDN and FVKESK. The CDR3 is made up of 14 amino acids. The germline V and J ends were trimmed by 4 bases and 2 bases, with 12 bases remaining between them. CDR3 protein: CASSPRDGTYEQYF. The CDR3 coding sequence is TGTGCCAGCAGCCCACGGGACGGAACCTACGAGCAGTACTTC.

The CDR3 is CASSLRGAGTEAFF. The DNA of the CDR3 is TGTGCCAGCAGCTTAAGAGGGGCTGGCACTGAAGCTTTCTTT. V and J are TRBV7-9 and TRBJ1-1; D might be TRBD1 (5 bases). The V end was cut by 2 bases, the J end by 4 bases, with 11 bases between. This CDR3 is built from 14 residues. The germline V gene has CDR1 SEHNR and CDR2 FQNEAQ (reference sequence).

The chain uses TRBV28 and TRBJ1-4; D unclear. Germline V lookup: CDR1 MDHEN, CDR2 SYDVKM. V lost 6 bases, J lost 10 bases, and 9 bases lay in between. The CDR3 covers 11 residues. The CDR3 is CASSSLGKLFF. CDR3 in DNA: TGTGCCAGCAGCTCCCTCGGAAAACTGTTTTTT.

The count of this clonotype is one. V is TRBV3-1 and J is TRBJ1-6; D possibly corresponds to TRBD1 (5 bases). Per the germline V gene, CDR1 is LGHDT and CDR2 is YNNKEL (reference sequence). V lost 3 bases and J 9 bases, leaving 18 bases between the germline ends. This CDR3 has 16 residues. As DNA, the CDR3 is TGTGCCAGCAGCCACGGGAAAGGGAGGGGCAGTTCACCCCTCCACTTT. Its protein product is CASSHGKGRGSSPLHF.

The CDR3: CSAPTLGLAGVETQYF. The CDR3 DNA sequence: TGCAGTGCCCCTACTTTAGGACTAGCGGGAGTAGAGACCCAGTACTTC. J is TRBJ2-5 and V is TRBV20-1; the match to TRBD2 covers 13 bases. CDR3 length equals 16 residues. Germline CDR1 is DFQATT and CDR2 is SNEGSKA (reference sequence). Trimming took 6 bases from V and 4 from J; bases not matched to a gene: 11.

V and J are TRBV20-1 and TRBJ1-1; the D gene is possibly TRBD1 (6 bases). The CDR3 consists of 14 residues. The germline V and J ends were trimmed by 3 bases and 2 bases, with 13 bases remaining between them. CDR1 is DFQATT and CDR2 is SNEGSKA in the germline V gene (reference sequence). The CDR3 reads CSASPWGGNTEAFF. The CDR3 nucleotides read TGCAGTGCTAGTCCCTGGGGGGGCAACACTGAAGCTTTCTTT.

This sequence joins TRBV28 and TRBJ2-7, with 10 bases fitting TRBD1. The V gene end was trimmed by 5 bases and the J gene end by 4 bases; junction bases not matched to a gene: 11. This CDR3 comprises 16 residues. Germline lookup yields CDR1 MDHEN and CDR2 SYDVKM. CDR3 in DNA: TGTGCCAGCAGTCCCAGACGGGGACAGGGGATTTACGAGCAGTACTTC. Its translation is CASSPRRGQGIYEQYF.

This rearrangement joins TRBV27 to TRBJ2-7; tentative D call: TRBD1 (5 bases). The CDR3 contains 13 residues. Per the germline V gene, CDR1 is MNHEY and CDR2 is SMNVEV (reference sequence). V was trimmed by 2 bases and J by 3 bases, leaving 8 bases between them. CDR3 sequence: CASSLRGLYEQYF. Written as DNA, the CDR3 is TGTGCCAGCAGTTTAAGGGGCCTCTACGAGCAGTACTTC.

The gene calls are TRBV6-5 and TRBJ2-2; no firm D call. The CDR3 has 12 residues. In germline, CDR1 is MNHEY, CDR2 SVGAGI. V shed 2 bases and J shed 4 bases, with 2 bases lying between them. CDR3 region: CASSYLTGELFF. DNA of the CDR3: TGTGCCAGCAGTTACCTCACCGGGGAGCTGTTTTTT.

Only a few counts were recorded for this clonotype. The chain combines TRBV4-1 with TRBJ1-3; the D is unclear. Germline CDR1 is MGHRA and CDR2 is YSYEKL. V was clipped by 6 bases and J by 2 bases, with 8 bases between them. The CDR3 totals 13 residues. Here the CDR3 DNA reads TGCGCCAGCAGTCAAAATACTGGAAACACCATATATTTT. Encoded protein: CASSQNTGNTIYF.

This clonotype was counted only a few times. The V gene is TRBV27, the J gene TRBJ1-5; D not resolved. V gave up 3 bases and J gave up 7 bases, with 10 bases separating them. Germline CDR1 and CDR2: MNHEY and SMNVEV (reference sequence). CDR3 size: 13 residues. As DNA, the CDR3 is TGTGCCAGCAGTTTCGAAACCGGACAGCCCCAGCATTTT. Protein product: CASSFETGQPQHF.

The sample holds one count of this clonotype. The genes are TRBV7-8 and TRBJ1-1; a weak D match, TRBD1 (5 bases). The V gene lost 0 bases and the J gene lost 5 bases, with 16 bases spanning the gap. There are 16 residues in the CDR3. Germline CDR1 is SGHVS and CDR2 is FQNEAQ. For the CDR3, the DNA is TGTGCCAGCAGCTTAGCGGAAGCACAGGATGGGACTGAAGCTTTCTTT. Protein sequence: CASSLAEAQDGTEAFF.

The rearrangement joins TRBV28 to TRBJ2-1, with D perhaps TRBD1 (6 bases). The CDR3 covers 13 residues. Per the germline V gene, CDR1 is MDHEN and CDR2 is SYDVKM. V lost 2 bases and J 4 bases, leaving 6 bases between the germline ends. This chain's CDR3 is CASSLDRYNEQFF. The DNA for the CDR3 is TGTGCCAGCAGTTTAGACAGGTACAATGAGCAGTTCTTC.

This rearrangement joins TRBV28 to TRBJ2-3; perhaps D is TRBD1 or TRBD2 (6 bases each). Trimming cost V 6 bases and J 3 bases, with 16 bases left between them. The length of the CDR3 is 15 residues. Germline CDR1 and CDR2: MDHEN and SYDVKM. The CDR3 protein is CASSLGGARTDTQYF. CDR3 in DNA: TGTGCCAGCAGCCTGGGGGGCGCTCGTACAGATACGCAGTATTTT.

The chain links TRBV19 to TRBJ2-3; possibly TRBD1 or TRBD2 for D (6 bases each). The CDR3 covers 14 residues. Trimming left V 10 bases short and J 5 bases short, with 19 bases between. The V gene's germline CDR1 is LNHDA and CDR2 SQIVND (reference sequence). The CDR3 protein is CATIPRGRLDTQYF. In nucleotides, the CDR3 is TGTGCCACCATCCCCCGGGGGCGATTAGATACGCAGTATTTT.

The sample holds a few counts of this clonotype. CDR3 DNA sequence: TGTGCCAGCAGCTTAGGGACTAGCGGGGGGGTCGGAGAGACCCAGTACTTC. This encodes CASSLGTSGGVGETQYF. The V and J genes are TRBV7-2 and TRBJ2-5, with 15 bases lining up with TRBD2. The CDR3 has 17 amino acids. V was clipped by 1 base and J by 4 bases; unmatched bases: 4. From germline, CDR1 is SGHTA and CDR2 FQGNSA.

This clonotype has a handful of counts. The chain joins TRBV11-1 to TRBJ2-3, with D perhaps matching TRBD1 (6 bases). The CDR3 has 16 amino acids. V was trimmed by 2 bases and J by 3 bases, leaving 15 bases between them. The V gene's germline CDR1 is SGHAT and CDR2 FQDESV (reference sequence). CDR3 in amino acids: CASSLTTGIGTDTQYF. DNA for the CDR3: TGTGCCAGCAGCTTAACAACAGGGATTGGAACAGATACGCAGTATTTT. Filled out from reference TRBV11-1 and TRBJ2-3, the complete variable domain reads EAEVAQSPRYKITEKSQAVAFWCDPISGHATLYWYRQILGQGPELLVQFQDESVVDDSQLPKDRFSAERLKGVDSTLKIQPAELGDSAMYLCASSLTTGIGTDTQYFGPGTRLTVL.

This clonotype was seen a single time. This chain joins TRBV2 and TRBJ2-5; 14 bases are shared with TRBD2. V gave up 5 bases and J gave up 4 bases; unmatched junction bases: 15. CDR1 and CDR2 (germline): SNHLY, FYNNEI. This CDR3 is 19 amino acids long. CDR3 coding DNA: TGTGCCAGCAGTCTCACACCCGGACTAGCGGGGGGCGGTCCAGAGACCCAGTACTTC. It encodes CASSLTPGLAGGGPETQYF.